The rows below give T cell receptor beta chains drawn from one sample of a study of molecular identifiers for immune sequencing clone quantification. TCRdb called the PCR reads again in MiXCR, with one record for every CDR3 protein. The sample records 97,000 or so distinct CDR3 sequences, 20% to 25% being singletons. The sequenced sample consisted of naive CD8+ T cells from blood, with Jurkat cell RNA spiked in. These receptors all come from a human donor in good health. Some libraries in this study had Jurkat cell RNA spiked in. The conserved cysteine and the conserved F or W are not part of the CDR3 here.

TRBJ1-1	TRBV5-4	ASSPQGVQTEAF
TRBJ1-3	TRBV4-3	ASSQDNRAFNTIY
TRBJ1-1	TRBV4-2	ASSPEVSGGGIATEAF
TRBJ2-5	TRBV13	ASSLVVVGTQY
TRBJ2-2	TRBV12-3/TRBV12-4	ASSFGRELF
TRBJ2-1	TRBV29-1	SVEVLREGFHNEQF
TRBJ2-7	TRBV30	AWNIPDRGSYDEQY
NA	TRBV6-2/TRBV6-3	AGSLAGGPEQY
TRBJ2-3	TRBV2	ASSEALAVPGDTQY
TRBJ2-3	TRBV20-1	SARRTSGLFTDTQY
TRBJ1-1	TRBV7-8	ASSLALGHKMNTEAF
TRBJ1-1	TRBV19	AILAYDRATEAF
TRBJ1-2	TRBV7-2	ASTVGSYGYT
TRBJ2-1	TRBV15	ATSRGPLAGGPSWEQF
TRBJ2-1	TRBV6-2/TRBV6-3	ASSSFHSGSSYNEQF
TRBJ2-5	TRBV28	ASIGDTPPRRSQY
TRBJ2-3	TRBV30	AWSNSGGADTQY
TRBJ2-2	TRBV6-5	ATHRGQSNTGELF
TRBJ2-5	TRBV7-9	ASSLGASRVQGTQY
TRBJ2-7	TRBV15	ATSTNRGAGQY
TRBJ2-6	TRBV19	ASSIDSRDSRSGANVLT
TRBJ1-1	TRBV12-5	ASGDSHTEAF
TRBJ2-5	TRBV28	ASMATSAVLQETQY
TRBJ2-7	TRBV6-5	ASGLTGTYEQY
TRBJ2-3	TRBV27	ASSLWEADTQY
TRBJ2-7	TRBV5-4	ASSYGQGATYEQY
TRBJ2-1	TRBV6-6	ASRPGRNVQF
TRBJ2-4	TRBV12-3/TRBV12-4	ASSFDVITNIQY
TRBJ2-3	TRBV4-2	ASSQEAGDGTDTQY
TRBJ2-1	TRBV27	ASSPRGDEQF
TRBJ2-2	TRBV6-6	ASIPWGRANTGELF
TRBJ1-1	TRBV4-2	ASSQSLRGDTEAF
TRBJ2-3	TRBV4-1	ASSQVTPHSLTSTDTQY
TRBJ2-3	TRBV10-3	AISGAGGRGDTQY
TRBJ2-5	TRBV27	ASSKRPVQETQY
TRBJ1-5	TRBV18	ASSPAFGQGTFNSNQPRY
TRBJ2-3	TRBV4-3	ASRPRVGGPSDTQY
TRBJ1-5	TRBV15	ATGVQAFNQPQH
TRBJ2-5	TRBV10-2	ASSPGSTGTSETQY
TRBJ2-7	TRBV7-8	ASSLGTSGANEQY
TRBJ1-1	TRBV6-2/TRBV6-3	ASSYVLGLTEAF
TRBJ2-7	TRBV20-1	SAGISYEQY
TRBJ2-1	TRBV6-5	ASSYALAGGAKGEQF